This T cell receptor beta chain derives from a study of OX40 agonist ivuxolimab in advanced cancers. Study at large: Patients enrolled in dose escalation were diagnosed with hepatocellular carcinoma, melanoma, renal cell or head and neck cancer. The eligibility criteria allowed prior anti-PD-1, anti-PD-L1 or anti-CTLA-4 therapy, and 30% to 40% had some.

This CDR3 is 15 amino acids long. V lost 5 bases to trimming and J lost 8 bases; unmatched junction nucleotides: 5. Germline lookup yields CDR1 SGHTA and CDR2 FQGNSA. Generated by immunoSEQ multiplex PCR, the TCRdb table keeps only in-frame clones and is missing some. The table records roughly 90,000 clones, roughly 88% of them present only once. Material: CD4+ or CD8+ T cells sorted from blood, obtained in a trial of the OX40 agonist ivuxolimab. The chain joins TRBV7-2 to TRBJ2-1; 14 bases align to TRBD2. The receptor's source is an adult with an advanced solid tumor such as melanoma, head and neck, liver or kidney cancer. Here the CDR3 DNA reads TGTGCCAGCAGCCGGGGGACTAGCGGGAGCTATGAGCAGTTCTTC. It is translated as CASSRGTSGSYEQFF.